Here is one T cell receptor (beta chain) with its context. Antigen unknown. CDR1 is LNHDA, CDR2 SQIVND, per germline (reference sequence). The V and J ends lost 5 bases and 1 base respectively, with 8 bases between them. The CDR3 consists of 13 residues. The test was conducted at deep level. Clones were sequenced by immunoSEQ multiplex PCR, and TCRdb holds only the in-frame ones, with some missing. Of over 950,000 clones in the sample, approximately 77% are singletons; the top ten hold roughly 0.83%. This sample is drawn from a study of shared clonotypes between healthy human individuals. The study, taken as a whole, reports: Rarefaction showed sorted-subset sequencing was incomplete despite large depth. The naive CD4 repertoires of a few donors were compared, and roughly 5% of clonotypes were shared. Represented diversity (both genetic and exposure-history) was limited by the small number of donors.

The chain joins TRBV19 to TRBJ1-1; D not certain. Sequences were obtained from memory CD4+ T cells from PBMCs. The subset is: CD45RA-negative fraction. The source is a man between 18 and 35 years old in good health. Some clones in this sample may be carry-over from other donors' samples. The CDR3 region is CASSEQRNTEAFF. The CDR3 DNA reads TGTGCCAGTAGTGAACAGAGGAACACTGAAGCTTTCTTT.